One and the same sample provided the 13 T cell receptor beta chains below, sequenced in a study of T cells in Graves' hyperthyroidism and ophthalmopathy. It was RNA transcripts that yielded the amplified TCR beta CDR3 regions. A set of HTBI primers served as the primers for a first-round RT-PCR of the TCR CDR3. A single record per CDR3 protein comes from TCRdb applying MiXCR to the multiplex PCR reads. The profile covers a few hundred thousand distinct CDR3 sequences, with around 20% appearing a single time and 50% taken by the ten largest. Material for sequencing was blood. Every receptor here comes from a woman aged 45-65 years with Graves' hyperthyroidism.

At least ten counts were recorded for this clonotype. The rearrangement uses TRBV2 and TRBJ2-3; TRBD2 matches 10 bases. V was pared by 6 bases and J by 5 bases, with 8 bases of the junction left unmatched. Germline-derived CDR1 and CDR2 are SNHLY and FYNNEI. The length of the CDR3 is 15 residues. CDR3 sequence: CASSNLAGDGDTQYF. In DNA form, the CDR3 reads TGTGCCAGCAGCAACCTAGCGGGGGATGGAGATACGCAGTATTTT.

The genes are TRBV7-8 and TRBJ1-2; 7 bases map to TRBD1. V was clipped by 8 bases and J by 8 bases; unmatched bases: 11. This CDR3 comprises 13 residues. From germline, CDR1 is SGHVS and CDR2 FQNEAQ. CDR3 sequence: CASHLGQGDGYTF. In nucleotides, the CDR3 is TGTGCCAGCCACCTCGGGCAGGGGGACGGCTACACCTTC. Full variable domain (remainder filled in from reference TRBV7-8 and TRBJ1-2): GAGVSQSPRYKVAKRGQDVALRCDPISGHVSLFWYQQALGQGPEFLTYFQNEAQLDKSGLPSDRFFAERPEGSVSTLKIQRTQQEDSAVYLCASHLGQGDGYTFGSGTRLTVV.

This chain connects TRBV9 to TRBJ1-1; D call uncertain. The V gene lost 0 bases and the J gene lost 4 bases, with 10 bases spanning the gap. This CDR3 contains 14 residues. CDR1 is SGDLS, CDR2 YYNGEE, per germline. The CDR3 loop reads CASSVVVQGTEAFF. The CDR3 nucleotides read TGTGCCAGCAGCGTAGTGGTCCAAGGCACTGAAGCTTTCTTT.

The chain is built from TRBV4-1 and TRBJ1-5; D is uncertain. CDR1 is MGHRA, CDR2 YSYEKL, per germline. Trimming cost V 0 bases and J 6 bases, with 6 bases left between them. The CDR3 spans 13 residues. CDR3 region: CASSQDYSQPQHF. In nucleotides, the CDR3 is TGCGCCAGCAGCCAAGATTATTCTCAGCCCCAGCATTTT.

V is TRBV5-5 and J is TRBJ1-2; D not resolved. The CDR3 extends over 13 amino acids. Germline CDR1 reads SGHKS; CDR2 reads YYEKEE (reference sequence). V lost 0 bases and J 8 bases, leaving 11 bases between the germline ends. CDR3 nucleotide sequence: TGTGCCAGCAGCTTGGGGGAGTACTGGGGCTACACCTTC. This gives the protein CASSLGEYWGYTF.

This clonotype was recorded many times. The rearrangement links TRBV20-1 to TRBJ2-7; 7 bases line up with TRBD1. CDR1 and CDR2 (germline): DFQATT, SNEGSKA (reference sequence). The CDR3 extends over 14 amino acids. Losses at the gene ends were 5 bases for V and 2 bases for J; bases not matched to a gene: 9. CDR3 sequence: CSADRDRLPYEQYF. For the CDR3, the DNA is TGCAGTGCTGACCGGGACAGATTGCCCTACGAGCAGTACTTC.

CDR3 in amino acids: CASSPHASQPQHF. For the CDR3, the DNA is TGTGCCAGCAGCCCCCATGCGAGTCAGCCCCAGCATTTT. The V gene is TRBV7-8, the J gene TRBJ1-5; no definite D call. This CDR3 region has 13 residues. Germline V lookup: CDR1 SGHVS, CDR2 FQNEAQ. Trimming took 5 bases from V and 6 from J, leaving 11 bases between them.

This clonotype was counted at least ten times. The chain carries TRBV5-1 and TRBJ2-7, with D unclear. The CDR3 runs to 11 residues. Looked up from germline, CDR1 is SGHRS and CDR2 is YFSETQ. V lost 5 bases to trimming and J lost 3 bases, with 6 bases between them. The CDR3 nucleotides read TGCGCCAGCAGGGAGAACTACGAGCAGTACTTC. Protein sequence: CASRENYEQYF.

This clonotype was detected many times. V and J are TRBV12-3 or TRBV12-4 and TRBJ1-1; D is undetermined. V shed 4 bases and J shed 1 base, with 10 bases lying between them. The CDR3 loop spans 14 amino acids. Here the CDR3 DNA reads TGTGCCAGCAGTTATTTTCAGAAGAACACTGAAGCTTTCTTT. Translating gives CASSYFQKNTEAFF.

The chain joins TRBV19 to TRBJ1-4; tentative D call: TRBD1 (6 bases). This CDR3 region has 16 residues. The germline V gene has CDR1 LNHDA and CDR2 SQIVND (reference sequence). Between the trimmed V and J ends, which lost 4 bases and 1 base, there was a span of 13 bases. The CDR3 spells CASSTASTGTNEKLFF. CDR3 DNA: TGTGCCAGTAGTACCGCCTCGACAGGAACTAATGAAAAACTGTTTTTT.

The rearrangement joins TRBV10-3 to TRBJ1-2, with TRBD1 identical over 9 bases. With 0 bases clipped from V and 5 bases from J, the junction kept 1 base outside the gene matches. The CDR3 length is 14 residues. Germline V lookup: CDR1 ENHRY, CDR2 SYGVKD. The DNA for the CDR3 is TGTGCCATCAGTGAGTCCGGGACAGGGTATGGCTACACCTTC. It yields the protein CAISESGTGYGYTF.

This clonotype was counted a few times. The genes are TRBV12-3 or TRBV12-4 and TRBJ1-6, with TRBD1 matching over 7 bases. The CDR3 runs 15 residues. V was pared by 9 bases and J by 0 bases, with 5 bases of the junction left unmatched. The CDR3 nucleotides read TGTGCCAGTAGGGGACAGAACTCCTATAATTCACCCCTCCACTTT. Translation gives CASRGQNSYNSPLHF.

This clonotype occurred many times. The chain employs TRBV2 and TRBJ1-2; 8 positions match TRBD1. This CDR3 is 14 amino acids long. The J segment lost 4 bases and the V segment lost 8 bases, leaving 9 bases of the junction unmatched. Germline V gives CDR1 SNHLY, CDR2 FYNNEI. CDR3 sequence (DNA): TGTGCCAGCCTTTTTGACAGGGGACGCTATGGCTACACCTTC. Encoded protein: CASLFDRGRYGYTF. Combining the CDR3 with reference TRBV2 and TRBJ1-2 gives the whole variable domain EPEVTQTPSHQVTQMGQEVILRCVPISNHLYFYWYRQILGQKVEFLVSFYNNEISEKSEIFDDQFSVERPDGSNFTLKIRSTKLEDSAMYFCASLFDRGRYGYTFGSGTRLTVV.